This entry concerns a single TCR beta chain. Here immunoSEQ multiplex PCR was the method, and the copy in TCRdb shows in-frame clones only, minus some. Of 1 million to 1.3 million clones detected, 75% to 80% appear once; the ten largest clones hold 0.6% to 0.7%. CDR1 and CDR2 (germline): MNHNS, SASEGT. J lost 9 bases, V lost 4 bases, and 16 bases had no gene match. The CDR3 has 17 residues. This record belongs to a study of shared clonotypes between healthy human individuals. Study in general: Three plates were used per donor for CD4 naive, three for CD4 memory, two for CD8 naive and one for CD8 memory.

Only Caucasian adults living in Nashville, Tennessee served as donors. The TCR comes from a man younger than 35 in good health. Some clones in this sample may be carry-over from other donors' samples. The rearrangement uses TRBV6-1 and TRBJ2-1; 9 bases fit TRBD2. The sample consisted of memory CD4+ T cells from PBMCs. Subset: CD45RA-negative fraction. The CDR3 protein is CASSARAGGLAGAEQFF. CDR3 sequence (DNA): TGTGCCAGCAGTGCCAGGGCAGGGGGACTAGCCGGAGCTGAGCAGTTCTTC.